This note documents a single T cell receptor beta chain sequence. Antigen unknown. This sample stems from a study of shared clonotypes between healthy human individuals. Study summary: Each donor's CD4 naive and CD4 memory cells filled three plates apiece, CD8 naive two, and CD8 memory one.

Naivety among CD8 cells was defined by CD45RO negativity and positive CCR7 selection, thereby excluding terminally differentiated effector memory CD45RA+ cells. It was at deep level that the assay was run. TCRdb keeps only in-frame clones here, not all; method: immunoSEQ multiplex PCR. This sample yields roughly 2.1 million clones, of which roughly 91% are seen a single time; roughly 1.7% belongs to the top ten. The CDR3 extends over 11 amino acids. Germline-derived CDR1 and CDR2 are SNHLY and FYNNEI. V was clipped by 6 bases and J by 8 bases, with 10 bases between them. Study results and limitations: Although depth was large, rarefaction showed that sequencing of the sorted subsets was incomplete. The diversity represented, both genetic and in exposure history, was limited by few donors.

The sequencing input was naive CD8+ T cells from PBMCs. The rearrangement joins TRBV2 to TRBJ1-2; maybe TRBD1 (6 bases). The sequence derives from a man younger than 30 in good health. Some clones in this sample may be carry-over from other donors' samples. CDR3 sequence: CASRGGWGYTF. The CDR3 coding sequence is TGTGCCAGCAGAGGGGGTTGGGGCTACACCTTC.